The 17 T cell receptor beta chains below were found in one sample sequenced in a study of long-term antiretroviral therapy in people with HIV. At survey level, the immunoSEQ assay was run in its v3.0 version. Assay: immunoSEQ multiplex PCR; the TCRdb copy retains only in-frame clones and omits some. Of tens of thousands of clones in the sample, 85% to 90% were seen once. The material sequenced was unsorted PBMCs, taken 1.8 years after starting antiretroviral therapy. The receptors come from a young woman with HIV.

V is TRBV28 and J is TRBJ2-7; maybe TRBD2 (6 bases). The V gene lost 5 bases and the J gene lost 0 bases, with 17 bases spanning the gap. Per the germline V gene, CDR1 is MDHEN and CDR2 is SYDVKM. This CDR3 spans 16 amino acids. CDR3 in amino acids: CASSPLSGSSSYEQYF. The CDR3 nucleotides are TGTGCCAGCAGTCCTTTGTCCGGGAGTAGCTCCTACGAGCAGTACTTC.

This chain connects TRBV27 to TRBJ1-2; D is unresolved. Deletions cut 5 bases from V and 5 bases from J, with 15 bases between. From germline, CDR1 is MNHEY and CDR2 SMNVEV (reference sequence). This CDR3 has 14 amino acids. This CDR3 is CASSPLGQIYGYTF. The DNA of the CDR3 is TGTGCCAGCAGTCCCCTAGGGCAGATTTATGGCTACACCTTC.

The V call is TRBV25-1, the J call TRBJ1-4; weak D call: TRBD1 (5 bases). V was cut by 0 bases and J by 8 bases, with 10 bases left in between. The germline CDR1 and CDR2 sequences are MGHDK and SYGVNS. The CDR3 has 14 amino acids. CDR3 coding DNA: TGTGCCAGCAGTGAATACAGGGACGGAGAAAAACTGTTTTTT. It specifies CASSEYRDGEKLFF.

The DNA of the CDR3 is TGTGCCAGCAGCAGAGACAGGACGCGCTATGGCTACACCTTC. This gives the protein CASSRDRTRYGYTF. V is TRBV6-5 and J is TRBJ1-2, with D possibly TRBD1 on 6 matching bases. Germline V gene data show CDR1 as MNHEY and CDR2 as SVGAGI. Trimming stripped 6 bases from V and 4 bases from J, with 15 bases between. CDR3 size: 14 residues.

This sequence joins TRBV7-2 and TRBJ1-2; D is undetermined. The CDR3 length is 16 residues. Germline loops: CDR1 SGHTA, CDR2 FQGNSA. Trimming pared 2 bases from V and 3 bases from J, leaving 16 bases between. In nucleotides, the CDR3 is TGTGCCAGCAGCTTAACACCCCCCCGGGTGGACTATGGCTACACCTTC. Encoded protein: CASSLTPPRVDYGYTF.

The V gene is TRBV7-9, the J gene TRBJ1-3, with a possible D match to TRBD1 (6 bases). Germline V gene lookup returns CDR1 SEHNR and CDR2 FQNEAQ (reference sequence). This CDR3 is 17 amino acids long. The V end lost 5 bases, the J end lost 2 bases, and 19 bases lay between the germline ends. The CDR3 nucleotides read TGTGCCAGCAGCCCCACGACAGGTATATTCGCTGGAAACACCATATATTTT. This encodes CASSPTTGIFAGNTIYF. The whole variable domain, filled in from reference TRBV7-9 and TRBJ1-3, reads DTGVSQNPRHKITKRGQNVTFRCDPISEHNRLYWYRQTLGQGPEFLTYFQNEAQLEKSRLLSDRFSAERPKGSFSTLEIQRTEQGDSAMYLCASSPTTGIFAGNTIYFGEGSWLTVV.

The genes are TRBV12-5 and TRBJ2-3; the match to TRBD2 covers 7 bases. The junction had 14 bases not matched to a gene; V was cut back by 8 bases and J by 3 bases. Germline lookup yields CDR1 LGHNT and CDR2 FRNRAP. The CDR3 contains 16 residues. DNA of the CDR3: TGTGCTAGTACAGAGAGGTGGCGGGAGTGGACAGATACGCAGTATTTT. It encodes CASTERWREWTDTQYF.

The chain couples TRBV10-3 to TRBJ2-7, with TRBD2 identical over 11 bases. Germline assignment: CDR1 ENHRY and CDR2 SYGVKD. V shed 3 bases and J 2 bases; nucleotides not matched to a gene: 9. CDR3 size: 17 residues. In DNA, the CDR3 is TGTGCCATCAGTGATATGGGACTAGCGGAGAAAACCTACGAGCAGTACTTC. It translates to CAISDMGLAEKTYEQYF.

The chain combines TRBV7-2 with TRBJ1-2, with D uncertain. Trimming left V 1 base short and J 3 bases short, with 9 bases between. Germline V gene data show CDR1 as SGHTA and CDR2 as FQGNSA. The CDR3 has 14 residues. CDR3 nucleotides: TGTGCCAGCAGCTTAGTCGGAACAGACTATGGCTACACCTTC. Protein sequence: CASSLVGTDYGYTF.

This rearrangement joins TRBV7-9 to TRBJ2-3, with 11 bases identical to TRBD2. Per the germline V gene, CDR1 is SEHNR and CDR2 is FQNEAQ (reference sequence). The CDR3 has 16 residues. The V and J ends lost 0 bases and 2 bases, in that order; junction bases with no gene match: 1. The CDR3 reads CASSLAGLAATDTQYF. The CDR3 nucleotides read TGTGCCAGCAGCTTAGCGGGACTAGCGGCCACAGATACGCAGTATTTT.

The CDR3 loop reads CASSAAGTRPYEQYF. The CDR3 DNA follows: TGTGCCAGTAGTGCGGCGGGGACTAGACCTTACGAGCAGTACTTC. This chain joins TRBV19 and TRBJ2-7, with 8 bases lining up with TRBD2. The length of the CDR3 is 15 residues. V trimming: 5 bases; J trimming: 4 bases; junction bases outside the gene matches: 10. Looked up from germline, CDR1 is LNHDA and CDR2 is SQIVND (reference sequence).

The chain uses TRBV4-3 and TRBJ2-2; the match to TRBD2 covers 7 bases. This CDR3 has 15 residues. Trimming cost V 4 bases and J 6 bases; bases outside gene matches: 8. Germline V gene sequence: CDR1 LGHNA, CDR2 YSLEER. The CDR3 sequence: CASSPLGGLSGELFF. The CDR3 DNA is TGCGCCAGCAGCCCACTGGGAGGGTTGTCCGGGGAGCTGTTTTTT.

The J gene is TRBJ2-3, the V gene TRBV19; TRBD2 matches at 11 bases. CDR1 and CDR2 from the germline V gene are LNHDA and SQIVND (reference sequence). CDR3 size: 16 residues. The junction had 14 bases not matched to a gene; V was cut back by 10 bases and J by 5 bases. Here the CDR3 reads CATTRVAGGPGDTQYF. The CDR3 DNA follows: TGTGCCACTACGAGGGTAGCGGGAGGGCCGGGAGATACGCAGTATTTT.

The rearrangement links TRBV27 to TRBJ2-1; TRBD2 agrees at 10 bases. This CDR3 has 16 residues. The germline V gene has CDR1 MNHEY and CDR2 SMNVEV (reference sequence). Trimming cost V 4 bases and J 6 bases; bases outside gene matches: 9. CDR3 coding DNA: TGTGCCAGCAGTTGGAGGGCTAGCGGGAGTCTCAATGAGCAGTTCTTC. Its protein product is CASSWRASGSLNEQFF.

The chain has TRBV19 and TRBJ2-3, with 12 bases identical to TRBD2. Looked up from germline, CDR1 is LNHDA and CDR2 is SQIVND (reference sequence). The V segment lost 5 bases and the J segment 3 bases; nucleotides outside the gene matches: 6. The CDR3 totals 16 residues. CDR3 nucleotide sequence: TGTGCCAGTAGTTTTACTAGCGGGAGGACTACAGATACGCAGTATTTT. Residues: CASSFTSGRTTDTQYF.

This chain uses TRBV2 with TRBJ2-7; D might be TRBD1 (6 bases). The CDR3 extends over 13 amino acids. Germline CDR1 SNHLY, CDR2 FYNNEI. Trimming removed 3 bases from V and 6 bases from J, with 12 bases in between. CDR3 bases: TGTGCCAGCAGTGACAGGGGCGTCGGCGAGCAGTACTTC. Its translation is CASSDRGVGEQYF.

The CDR3 DNA reads TGCGCCAGCAGCTTGGGCGGGGGCGCCTACAATGAGCAGTTCTTC. This gives the protein CASSLGGGAYNEQFF. This chain joins TRBV5-1 and TRBJ2-1, with D perhaps TRBD2 (7 bases). The CDR3 has 15 amino acids. V was clipped by 0 bases and J by 2 bases, with 9 bases between them. Germline-derived CDR1 and CDR2 are SGHRS and YFSETQ.